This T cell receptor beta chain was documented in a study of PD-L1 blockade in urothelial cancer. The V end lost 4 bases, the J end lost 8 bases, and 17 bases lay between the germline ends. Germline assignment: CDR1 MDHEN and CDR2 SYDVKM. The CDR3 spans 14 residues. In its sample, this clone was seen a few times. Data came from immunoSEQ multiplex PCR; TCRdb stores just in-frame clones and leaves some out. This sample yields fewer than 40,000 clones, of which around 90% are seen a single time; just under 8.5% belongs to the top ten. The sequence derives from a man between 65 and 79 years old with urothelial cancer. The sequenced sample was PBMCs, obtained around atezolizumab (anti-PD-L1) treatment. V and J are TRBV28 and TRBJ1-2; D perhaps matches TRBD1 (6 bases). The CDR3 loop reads CASSSTGTFGGYTF. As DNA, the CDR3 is TGTGCCAGCAGTTCAACAGGGACGTTCGGAGGCTACACCTTC.